Below are 23 T cell receptor beta chains sequenced from a single sample in a study of T-cell memory formation after mild COVID-19. From the 5' RACE reads, TCRdb called clonotypes with MiXCR, one entry per CDR3 protein. The repertoire holds over 300,000 distinct CDR3 sequences, with about 20% as singletons. The sequencing input was PBMCs or a T cell subset sorted from them (not recorded which). Source of these receptors: a man between 18 and 29 years old who had mild COVID-19 (a few samples of this study predate the infection). Cell type and time point are not known.

This clonotype was seen only a few times. The chain uses TRBV7-8 and TRBJ1-1, with D unresolved. Trimming removed 5 bases from V and 1 base from J, with 17 bases in between. Per the germline V gene, CDR1 is SGHVS and CDR2 is FQNEAQ. The CDR3 is made up of 16 amino acids. The CDR3 loop is CASSPSRAVRNTEAFF. The CDR3, as DNA: TGTGCCAGCAGCCCCTCCCGCGCAGTCAGGAACACTGAAGCTTTCTTT.

This clonotype has just a few counts. The V call is TRBV28, the J call TRBJ2-7, with a tentative D call TRBD1 (6 bases). V dropped 3 bases and J dropped 3 bases, with 18 bases sitting between them. CDR1 MDHEN and CDR2 SYDVKM come from the germline V gene. The CDR3 is 16 amino acids. This CDR3 reads CASSLPQPGHRYEQYV. The CDR3 DNA reads TGTGCCAGCAGTTTGCCCCAGCCGGGACACCGCTACGAGCAGTACGTC.

This clonotype turned up a few times. The gene calls are TRBV5-1 and TRBJ1-1; no reliable D call. The CDR3 covers 16 residues. The V end lost 1 base, the J end lost 1 base, and 14 bases lay between the germline ends. The V gene's germline CDR1 is SGHRS and CDR2 YFSETQ. The CDR3 DNA reads as TGCGCCAGCAGCTTGATATCTCCACCCGGGAACACTGAAGCTTTCTTT. It codes for CASSLISPPGNTEAFF. Using reference TRBV5-1 and TRBJ1-1 for the parts outside the CDR3, the full variable domain is KAGVTQTPRYLIKTRGQQVTLSCSPISGHRSVSWYQQTPGQGLQFLFEYFSETQRNKGNFPGRFSGRQFSNSRSEMNVSTLELGDSALYLCASSLISPPGNTEAFFGQGTRLTVV.

This clonotype has a count of ten or more. The gene calls are TRBV20-1 and TRBJ1-2; a possible D gene is TRBD1 (5 bases). The V and J ends lost 0 bases and 3 bases respectively, with 11 bases between them. Germline-derived CDR1 and CDR2 are DFQATT and SNEGSKA (reference sequence). CDR3 size: 14 residues. For the CDR3, the DNA is TGCAGTGCTAGAGATTACGGCAGGGACTATGGCTACACCTTC. The encoded protein is CSARDYGRDYGYTF.

V gene TRBV28 combines with J gene TRBJ2-7; 7 nucleotides agree with TRBD1. Germline V CDR1 and CDR2: MDHEN, SYDVKM. The CDR3 covers 13 residues. The CDR3 region is CDSSAGTAYEQYV. In nucleotides, the CDR3 is TGTGACAGCAGCGCTGGGACAGCCTACGAGCAGTACGTC.

The rearrangement links TRBV10-3 to TRBJ1-5; D might be TRBD1 (5 bases). Germline CDR1 ENHRY, CDR2 SYGVKD. The CDR3 extends over 15 amino acids. V shed 10 bases and J shed 5 bases, with 21 bases lying between them. The CDR3 region is CATAKVQGAYQPQHF. In nucleotides, the CDR3 is TGTGCCACCGCGAAGGTCCAGGGCGCGTATCAGCCCCAGCATTTT.

This sequence joins TRBV6-2 or TRBV6-3 and TRBJ2-7; D gene uncertain. The CDR3 is 14 amino acids. The ends were cut back, 5 bases at V and 5 bases at J, with 16 bases in the middle. Germline-derived CDR1 and CDR2 are MNHEY and SVGEGT. As DNA, the CDR3 is TGTGCCAGCAGTGGACGGTTAAACGGAAACGAGCAGTACTTC. Its protein product is CASSGRLNGNEQYF.

The chain employs TRBV6-2 or TRBV6-3 and TRBJ2-7, with 9 bases aligning to TRBD2. The CDR3 length is 18 residues. Germline CDR1 reads MNHEY; CDR2 reads SVGEGT. Trimming cost V 0 bases and J 0 bases; bases outside gene matches: 9. CDR3 loop: CASSYSSGLAGFSYEQYV. The CDR3, as DNA: TGTGCCAGCAGTTACTCATCAGGGCTAGCGGGGTTCTCCTACGAGCAGTACGTC.

The table lists this clonotype with a few counts. The genes are TRBV6-6 and TRBJ1-2, with TRBD1 matching over 10 bases. Looked up from germline, CDR1 is MNHNY and CDR2 is SVGAGI (reference sequence). The trim removed 5 bases at V and 8 bases at J, leaving 11 bases unmatched. The CDR3 loop spans 15 amino acids. CDR3 in amino acids: CASSHQVRDRGGYTF. CDR3 bases: TGTGCCAGCAGTCATCAGGTCCGGGACAGGGGCGGCTACACCTTC.

The chain joins TRBV25-1 to TRBJ2-5; D gene ambiguous. CDR1 and CDR2 from the germline V gene are MGHDK and SYGVNS. This CDR3 spans 15 amino acids. V lost 2 bases and J 1 base, leaving 11 bases between the germline ends. The CDR3 nucleotides read TGTGCCAGCAGTGAACCCTCGGGCCGCCAAGAGACCCAGTACTTC. Translation gives CASSEPSGRQETQYF.

This clonotype has only one observation. The chain links TRBV9 to TRBJ2-7; D gene uncertain. Germline CDR1 SGDLS, CDR2 YYNGEE. The CDR3 sequence is 13 residues long. V was clipped by 2 bases and J by 2 bases, with 8 bases between them. CDR3 bases: TGTGCCAGCAGCGTTACAGCTACCTACGAGCAGTACTTC. Its translation: CASSVTATYEQYF. Drawing the rest from reference TRBV9 and TRBJ2-7, the complete variable domain is DSGVTQTPKHLITATGQRVTLRCSPRSGDLSVYWYQQSLDQGLQFLIQYYNGEERAKGNILERFSAQQFPDLHSELNLSSLELGDSALYFCASSVTATYEQYFGPGTRLTVT.

The chain combines TRBV20-1 with TRBJ2-6; D is unresolved. The CDR3 consists of 14 residues. Trimming shortened V by 1 base and J by 2 bases, and 6 bases separated the two germline ends. Germline values: CDR1 DFQATT, CDR2 SNEGSKA (reference sequence). The CDR3 region is CSARAGAGANVLTF. CDR3 coding DNA: TGCAGTGCTAGAGCTGGGGCTGGGGCCAACGTCCTGACTTTC.

V usage is TRBV6-2 or TRBV6-3 and J usage is TRBJ1-4, with D uncertain. Germline values: CDR1 MNHEY, CDR2 SVGEGT. CDR3 size: 13 residues. The V end lost 6 bases, the J end lost 6 bases, and 11 bases lay between the germline ends. The CDR3 sequence is CASSRSRDEKLFF. CDR3 sequence (DNA): TGTGCCAGCAGCCGCTCGCGGGATGAAAAACTGTTTTTT.

Written as DNA, the CDR3 is TGTGCCAGCAACACCTGGCGGGGGAACGAGCAGTACTTC. This sequence encodes CASNTWRGNEQYF. This chain uses TRBV21-1 with TRBJ2-5; the table's TRBD2 call for D was not verified on the DNA. The J call is in doubt because the DNA end fits TRBJ2-7 better. TRBV21-1 is designated a pseudogene. The CDR3 totals 13 residues.

This rearrangement joins TRBV12-3 or TRBV12-4 to TRBJ2-7; perhaps TRBD1 as D (6 bases). This CDR3 has 13 amino acids. V was clipped by 3 bases and J by 3 bases, with 9 bases between them. CDR3: CASSFGQNYEQYF. In DNA, the CDR3 is TGTGCCAGCAGTTTCGGACAGAACTACGAGCAGTACTTC.

V and J are TRBV4-2 and TRBJ2-1; 9 bases are a match to TRBD1. J lost 7 bases, V lost 1 base, and 2 bases had no gene match. The CDR3 is 14 residues long. Germline CDR1 and CDR2: LGHNA and YNFKEQ. CDR3 in amino acids: CASSQVGQGNEQFF. The DNA of the CDR3 is TGTGCCAGCAGCCAAGTGGGACAGGGTAATGAGCAGTTCTTC.

This clonotype has just a few counts. The genes are TRBV7-9 and TRBJ1-2; a possible D gene is TRBD1 (5 bases). CDR3 length: 12 residues. The germline V gene encodes CDR1 SEHNR and CDR2 FQNEAQ (reference sequence). V was cut by 5 bases and J by 7 bases, with 11 bases left in between. CDR3 in amino acids: CASSPDKRGYTF. In DNA form, the CDR3 reads TGTGCCAGCAGCCCGGACAAGCGTGGCTACACCTTC.

V is TRBV18 and J is TRBJ1-5, with D possibly TRBD1 on 5 matching bases. CDR1 KGHSH and CDR2 LQKENI come from the germline V gene. Trimming took off 6 bases at V and 4 bases at J, with 16 bases between the two ends. CDR3 size: 15 residues. The CDR3 sequence is CASSPGSGGNQPQHF. The CDR3 DNA reads TGTGCCAGCTCTCCCGGGTCCGGGGGGAATCAGCCCCAGCATTTT. The variable domain in full, completed from reference TRBV18 and TRBJ1-5, reads NAGVMQNPRHLVRRRGQEARLRCSPMKGHSHVYWYRQLPEEGLKFMVYLQKENIIDESGMPKERFSAEFPKEGPSILRIQQVVRGDSAAYFCASSPGSGGNQPQHFGDGTRLSIL.

This clonotype was picked up a small number of times. The chain employs TRBV25-1 and TRBJ1-2, with TRBD1 matching 9 bases. This CDR3 has 12 residues. With 6 bases clipped from V and 8 bases from J, the junction kept 4 bases outside the gene matches. CDR1 and CDR2 (germline): MGHDK, SYGVNS. CDR3 bases: TGTGCCAGCAGGGGACAGGGTCACGGCTACACCTTC. Its protein is CASRGQGHGYTF.

There are a few counts of this clonotype. The rearrangement links TRBV18 to TRBJ2-7; 7 bases are shared with TRBD1. From germline, CDR1 is KGHSH and CDR2 LQKENI. V was clipped by 5 bases and J by 2 bases; unmatched bases: 6. The CDR3 consists of 14 residues. The CDR3 DNA reads TGTGCCAGCTCATCAGGACAGGTCCCCTACGAGCAGTACTTC. Protein sequence: CASSSGQVPYEQYF.

Ten or more counts support this clonotype. J is TRBJ2-3 and V is TRBV7-3, with 8 bases that match TRBD2. This CDR3 has 15 amino acids. V was clipped by 6 bases and J by 2 bases; unmatched bases: 7. The V gene's germline CDR1 is SGHTA and CDR2 FQGTGA. CDR3 nucleotides: TGTGCCAGCAGTGCGGGACTAGGATACACAGATACGCAGTATTTT. Translating it yields CASSAGLGYTDTQYF.

The sample holds a few counts of this clonotype. This sequence joins TRBV28 and TRBJ1-5; 10 positions match TRBD1. V shed 2 bases, J shed 4 bases, and the junction held 2 bases outside the gene matches. The CDR3 covers 15 residues. Germline values: CDR1 MDHEN, CDR2 SYDVKM. The CDR3 coding sequence is TGTGCCAGCAGTTTACGGGGACAGGGGAATCAGCCCCAGCATTTT. Encoded protein: CASSLRGQGNQPQHF.

This clonotype was picked up a small number of times. V and J are TRBV7-2 and TRBJ2-5, with D uncertain. The V and J ends lost 4 bases and 4 bases respectively, with 13 bases between them. The CDR3 spans 14 residues. Germline values: CDR1 SGHTA, CDR2 FQGNSA. CDR3 in DNA: TGTGCCAGCAGCTGGAAGAGAGGTCGAGAGACCCAGTACTTC. Translation gives CASSWKRGRETQYF.